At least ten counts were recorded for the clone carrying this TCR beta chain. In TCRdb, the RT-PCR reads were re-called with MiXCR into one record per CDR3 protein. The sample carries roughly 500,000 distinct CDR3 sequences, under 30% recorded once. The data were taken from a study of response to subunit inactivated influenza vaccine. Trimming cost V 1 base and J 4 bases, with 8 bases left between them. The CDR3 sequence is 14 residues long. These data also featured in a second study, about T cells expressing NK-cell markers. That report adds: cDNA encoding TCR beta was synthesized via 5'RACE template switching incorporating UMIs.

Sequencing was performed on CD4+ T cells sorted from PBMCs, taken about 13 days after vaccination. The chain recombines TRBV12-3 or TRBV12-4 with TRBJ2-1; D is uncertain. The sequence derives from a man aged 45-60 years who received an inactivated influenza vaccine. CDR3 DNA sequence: TGTGCCAGCAGTTTAGGGAACATTTACAATGAGCAGTTCTTC. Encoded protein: CASSLGNIYNEQFF.